This T cell receptor (beta chain) was observed in a study of T cells in Graves' hyperthyroidism and ophthalmopathy (dated by TCRdb to about 2019). Context from the whole study: To identify TCR V-J signatures that set the groups apart, the researchers used a discovery cohort of about a hundred patients, made up of under 45 with Graves' ophthalmopathy and 57 with stable Graves' hyperthyroidism. Prospective prediction of ophthalmopathy was tested in an independent validation cohort of approximately 19 hyperthyroidism patients and 17 patients who later progressed to ophthalmopathy. For training and testing, the 100 patients in the discovery cohort were randomly divided in a 7:3 ratio. The study also compared thyroid tissue and blood T-cell repertoires from about six Graves' hyperthyroidism patients. Following sampling, methimazole starting at 30 mg daily was given to hyperthyroidism patients, and high-dose intravenous methylprednisolone was given to ophthalmopathy patients. The paper reports TCR Vbeta CDR3 sequencing of 130 to 150 peripheral blood samples: approximately 43 ophthalmopathy, around 80 hyperthyroidism and some 17 progressor patients. Study-wide findings and limitations: During validation, the model predicted progression to ophthalmopathy a median of approximately 6.5 months ahead of onset, with roughly 65% sensitivity and more than 72% specificity. A 13 V-J signature model separated ophthalmopathy from stable hyperthyroidism, with approximately 87% sensitivity and roughly 81% specificity in cross-validation and 80%/75% in testing. No statistical method was used to set the sample size in advance, and investigators knew the group allocation. Most expanded thyroid clonotypes (frequency above 0.001) were also detected in blood, a finding suggesting that blood repertoires may reflect thyroid immune responses.

The TCR beta CDR3 regions were amplified from RNA transcripts. The first round of RT-PCR for the TCR CDR3 was performed with the HTBI primer set and the Qiagen OneStep RT-PCR kit. The libraries were constructed in a second round of multiplex PCR and then size-selected and purified. The libraries were sequenced on an Illumina HiSeq2000 using paired-end 100 bp reads. Under the source paper's analysis protocol: SOAPnuke was used to process the raw data, throwing out any read that contained adapters or uncalled bases, had a mean Phred below 15, or lacked an exact constant-primer or identifier match. High-quality paired reads were merged using COPE v1.2.5, and each unique nucleotide sequence was defined as a clonotype. MiTCR v1.1 was used to align clonotypes to the IMGT TRBV, TRBD and TRBJ reference segments. Only V-J combinations with frequency above 0.0001, covering 99% to 99.2% of repertoires, were analysed. A TCS score was defined as the ratio of F50 (clonal expansion) to E x V (chaos), with BLOSUM62-based TCRdist applied between CDR3 peptides within each V-J. Welch's t-statistics and random forest reduced around 520 V-J features to around 14, which were used in a naive Bayes classifier (R e1071). Thyroid-blood repertoire similarity was quantified with the Morisita-Horn index. TCRdb ran its own pipeline on the public reads, namely fastp trimming at Q25 and MiXCR clone calling, and kept in-frame beta chains. CDR3 protein sequences are deduplicated, and each keeps its most common genes and DNA. For this entry, the V and J calls and clone size follow TCRdb and not the study's own pipeline. Across this sample there are approximately 640,000 distinct CDR3 sequences, with 45% seen only once. The leading ten clones occupy 6.5% to 9% of the sample.

Patients with uncontrolled infections, other autoimmune diseases, pregnancy or lactation were excluded. Diagnoses were based on clinical symptoms, serum thyroxine and TRAb, thyroid ultrasound and orbital computed tomography. Total RNA was extracted with Trizol reagent, and quality was checked on an Agilent 2100 Bioanalyzer. The CDR3 has 16 amino acids, counting both end residues. The read is trimmed to its CDR3 DNA, 48 bases read in frame from base 1. The germline V end is reduced by 4 bases and the J end by 5 bases; junction bases left unmatched: 11. From a lookup of the germline V gene (reference sequence), CDR1 and CDR2 are SEHNR and FQNEAQ. About this clonotype itself: Its antigen is not yet known. Since the CDR3 does not end with the conserved phenylalanine or tryptophan, this likely comes from a read error.

This TCR came from an adult man with Graves' disease, either hyperthyroidism or ophthalmopathy (not recorded which). The chain is made from TRBV7-9 and TRBJ2-5; 9 of the junction bases match TRBD1. The material sequenced was peripheral blood or thyroid tissue (not recorded which). In nucleotide form, the sequence is TGTGCCAGCAGCTCCTCGGAACAGGGGGCGCTTGAGACCCAGTACCTC. Translated, it gives CASSSSEQGALETQYL.